This T cell receptor (beta chain) came from a study of glioma-infiltrating T cells. Findings of the study overall: Gliomas, especially low-grade, showed above-expected tissue-blood divergence; non-neoplastic patients showed below. CDR3 overlap between tissue and blood was very small.

TCR alpha and beta CDR3 regions were amplified from RNA using iRepertoire nested multiplex PCR. Input was 100-400 ng of tissue mRNA or PBMC total RNA. TCRdb ran MiXCR on the multiplex PCR reads and lists one entry per CDR3 protein. There are 110,000 or so distinct CDR3 sequences in the sample; less than 30% occur only once, and under 45% lies in the top ten. In the case of this clonotype: Its antigen is unknown.

This TCR was sampled from a human donor with low-grade glioma or glioblastoma, undergoing nonglioma brain surgery, or in good health (not recorded which). Source material: glioma tissue, nonneoplastic brain tissue, or PBMCs (not recorded which).

In DNA, the CDR3 is TGCGCCAGCAGTGAGTCGATTGGACAGGCGTACTATGGCTACACCTTC. This encodes CASSESIGQAYYGYTF. J is TRBJ1-2 and V is TRBV10-1, with 7 bases identical to TRBD1. The CDR3 spans 16 residues. The germline CDR1 and CDR2 sequences are WNHNN and SYGVQD (reference sequence). Trimming at V came to 0 bases and at J to 3 bases, leaving 7 bases not matched to a gene.